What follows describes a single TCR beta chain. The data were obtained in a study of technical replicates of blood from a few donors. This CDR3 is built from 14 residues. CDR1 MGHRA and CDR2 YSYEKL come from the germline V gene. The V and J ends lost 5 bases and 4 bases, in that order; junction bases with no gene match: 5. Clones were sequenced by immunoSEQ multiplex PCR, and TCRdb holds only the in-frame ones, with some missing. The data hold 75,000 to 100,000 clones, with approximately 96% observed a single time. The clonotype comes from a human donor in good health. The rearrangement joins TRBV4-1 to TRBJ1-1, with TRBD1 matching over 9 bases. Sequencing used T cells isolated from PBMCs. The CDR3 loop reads CASSSGTGSTEAFF. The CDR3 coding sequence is TGCGCCAGCAGCAGCGGGACAGGGAGCACTGAAGCTTTCTTT.